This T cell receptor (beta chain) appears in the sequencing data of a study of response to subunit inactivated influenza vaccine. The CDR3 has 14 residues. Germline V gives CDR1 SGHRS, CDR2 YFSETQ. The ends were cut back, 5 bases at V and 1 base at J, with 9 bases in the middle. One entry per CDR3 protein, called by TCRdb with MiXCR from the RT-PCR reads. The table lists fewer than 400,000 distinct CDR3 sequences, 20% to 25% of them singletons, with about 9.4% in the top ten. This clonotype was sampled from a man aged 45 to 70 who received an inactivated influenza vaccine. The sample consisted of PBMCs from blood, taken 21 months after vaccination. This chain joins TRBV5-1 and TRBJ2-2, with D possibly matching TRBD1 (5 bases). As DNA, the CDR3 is TGCGCCAGCAGACTTCAGGGGAACACCGGGGAGCTGTTTTTT. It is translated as CASRLQGNTGELFF.